What follows are 24 T cell receptor beta chains derived from one specimen sequenced in a study of cytomegalovirus exposure and HLA in healthy donors. Use of 60 Vbeta and 13 Jbeta primers characterized the PCR. This table comes from immunoSEQ multiplex PCR, and its TCRdb copy is limited to in-frame clones, with some not included. The table lists 190,000 or so clones, 83% of them singletons. Specimen: PBMCs. The source is a man aged 45-65 years in good health and CMV-seronegative.

The V gene is TRBV27, the J gene TRBJ1-2; 7 bases map to TRBD1. This CDR3 is 15 amino acids long. The germline V gene encodes CDR1 MNHEY and CDR2 SMNVEV (reference sequence). Trimming removed 8 bases from V and 3 bases from J; junction bases left unmatched: 12. The CDR3 region has the DNA TGTGCCAGCGCAAAAGACCGGACAGGCCACTATGGCTACACCTTC. Residues: CASAKDRTGHYGYTF.

This clone was detected only a few times. This rearrangement joins TRBV29-1 to TRBJ1-1, with D uncertain. V gave up 5 bases and J gave up 1 base, with 5 bases separating them. Per the germline V gene, CDR1 is SQVTM and CDR2 is ANQGSEA. The CDR3 runs 11 residues. The CDR3 is CSVTKNTEAFF. CDR3 bases: TGCAGCGTTACAAAGAACACTGAAGCTTTCTTT. Variable domain in full (rest from reference TRBV29-1 and TRBJ1-1): SAVISQKPSRDICQRGTSLTIQCQVDSQVTMMFWYRQQPGQSLTLIATANQGSEATYESGFVIDKFPISRPNLTFSTLTVSNMSPEDSSIYLCSVTKNTEAFFGQGTRLTVV.

V usage is TRBV30 and J usage is TRBJ2-3, with 10 bases lining up with TRBD2. This CDR3 contains 13 residues. Germline V gene data show CDR1 as GTSNPN and CDR2 as SVGIG (reference sequence). J gave up 6 bases and V 3 bases, and 3 bases lay outside the gene matches. The CDR3 loop reads CAWSGLAADTQYF. CDR3 nucleotides: TGTGCCTGGAGCGGACTAGCGGCTGATACGCAGTATTTT.

The genes are TRBV19 and TRBJ2-6, with 7 bases matching TRBD1. The CDR3 is 17 residues long. V was pared by 5 bases and J by 0 bases, with 7 bases of the junction left unmatched. CDR1 LNHDA and CDR2 SQIVND come from the germline V gene (reference sequence). As DNA, the CDR3 is TGTGCCAGTAGTTCGTACAGGGGCGTCTCTGGGGCCAACGTCCTGACTTTC. This translates into CASSSYRGVSGANVLTF.

The rearrangement links TRBV7-2 to TRBJ2-7; weak D call: TRBD1 (6 bases). The CDR3 loop spans 17 amino acids. CDR1 and CDR2 (germline): SGHTA, FQGNSA. V gave up 2 bases and J gave up 0 bases, with 17 bases separating them. CDR3 loop: CASSLHRALLLSYEQYF. CDR3 DNA sequence: TGTGCCAGCAGCTTACACAGGGCGCTCCTTCTCTCCTACGAGCAGTACTTC.

The count of this clone is one. This rearrangement joins TRBV7-2 to TRBJ2-7; maybe TRBD1 (5 bases). Germline-derived CDR1 and CDR2 are SGHTA and FQGNSA. Trimming shortened V by 0 bases and J by 6 bases, and 12 bases separated the two germline ends. CDR3 length: 14 amino acids. CDR3 in amino acids: CASSLARGSGEQYF. The DNA for the CDR3 is TGTGCCAGCAGCTTAGCAAGGGGATCTGGCGAGCAGTACTTC.

About this clone itself: A junction boundary mismatches the germline segment, possibly from a read error. This chain links TRBV5-4 with TRBJ2-6; D might be TRBD2 (6 bases). This CDR3 comprises 17 residues. Germline CDR1 and CDR2: SGHNT and YYREEE (reference sequence). The CDR3 sequence: CASSLGGGGTGANVLPF. The CDR3 nucleotides are TGTGCCAGCAGCTTGGGGGGTGGGGGGACTGGGGCCAACGTCCTGCCTTTC.

The chain carries TRBV6-5 and TRBJ2-3; 8 positions agree with TRBD2. After removal of 7 bases from V and 4 bases from J, the junction contained 10 bases not matched to a gene. CDR3 size: 15 residues. Germline loops: CDR1 MNHEY, CDR2 SVGAGI. The CDR3 sequence: CASNTRGGRSDTQYF. DNA of the CDR3: TGTGCCAGCAATACTCGGGGGGGCCGATCAGATACGCAGTATTTT.

This clone appeared a few times. The CDR3 spells CASRRQGMETQYF. In DNA, the CDR3 is TGTGCCAGCAGGAGACAGGGGATGGAGACCCAGTACTTC. This chain links TRBV6-1 with TRBJ2-5, with 8 bases fitting TRBD1. V was pared by 6 bases and J by 5 bases, with 5 bases of the junction left unmatched. This CDR3 region has 13 residues. Germline V lookup: CDR1 MNHNS, CDR2 SASEGT.

On this clone: A read error may account for a junction end that differs from germline. V gene TRBV7-9 combines with J gene TRBJ1-1; D might be TRBD1 (6 bases). CDR1 is SEHNR, CDR2 FQNEAQ, per germline (reference sequence). The CDR3 is 13 residues long. CDR3 bases: TGTTCCAGCAGCCGGGGACAGAACACTGAAGCTTTCTTT. Translating gives CSSSRGQNTEAFF.

V is TRBV5-1 and J is TRBJ1-1, with 12 positions matching TRBD1. The CDR3 loop spans 18 amino acids. With 9 bases clipped from V and 2 bases from J, the junction kept 17 bases outside the gene matches. The germline V gene has CDR1 SGHRS and CDR2 YFSETQ. This CDR3 is CATRGGMGTGGQNTEAFF. CDR3 coding DNA: TGCGCCACCAGGGGGGGGATGGGGACAGGGGGCCAAAACACTGAAGCTTTCTTT.

CDR3 sequence reads: CASSLEGRGFSEQFF. CDR3 in DNA: TGTGCCAGCAGCTTAGAGGGCAGGGGTTTTAGTGAGCAGTTCTTC. The rearrangement links TRBV7-6 to TRBJ2-1, with D possibly TRBD1 on 6 matching bases. Germline V CDR1 and CDR2: SGHVS, FNYEAQ. The CDR3 sequence is 15 residues long. The V end lost 1 base, the J end lost 9 bases, and 16 bases lay between the germline ends.

The V and J genes are TRBV28 and TRBJ2-7; the D gene is possibly TRBD1 (6 bases). The CDR3 covers 12 residues. V lost 4 bases and J 7 bases, leaving 11 bases between the germline ends. Germline values: CDR1 MDHEN, CDR2 SYDVKM. The CDR3 protein is CASSSGHREQYF. The CDR3 DNA sequence: TGTGCCAGCAGTTCGGGACACCGAGAGCAGTACTTC.

V usage is TRBV4-2 and J usage is TRBJ2-7; TRBD2 matches 14 bases. The junction had 4 bases not matched to a gene; V was cut back by 0 bases and J by 0 bases. Germline V lookup: CDR1 LGHNA, CDR2 YNFKEQ. This CDR3 is built from 18 residues. As DNA, the CDR3 is TGTGCCAGCAGCCAAGAAGAGGGACTAGCGGGGGTCTCCTACGAGCAGTACTTC. Translated: CASSQEEGLAGVSYEQYF.

The rearrangement uses TRBV18 and TRBJ1-2; D remains ambiguous. Trimming stripped 3 bases from V and 3 bases from J, with 17 bases between. The CDR3 runs 16 residues. The germline V gene has CDR1 KGHSH and CDR2 LQKENI. CDR3 loop: CASSPLSPSGHYGYTF. The CDR3 DNA sequence: TGTGCCAGCTCACCTCTTTCGCCGTCGGGTCACTATGGCTACACCTTC.

V gene TRBV28 combines with J gene TRBJ2-1, with TRBD2 identical over 9 bases. The CDR3 extends over 15 amino acids. Germline V CDR1 and CDR2: MDHEN, SYDVKM. V dropped 6 bases and J dropped 4; count of bases not matched to a gene: 7. The CDR3 nucleotides are TGTGCCAGCAGGGCGGGAGGGCCTTTTTACAATGAGCAGTTCTTC. This encodes CASRAGGPFYNEQFF.

The CDR3: CAIARTSGTYEQYF. The CDR3, as DNA: TGTGCCATCGCCCGGACTAGCGGCACCTACGAGCAGTACTTC. The V call is TRBV10-3, the J call TRBJ2-7, with TRBD2 matching 10 bases. With 8 bases clipped from V and 2 bases from J, the junction kept 6 bases outside the gene matches. The CDR3 spans 14 residues. Germline loops: CDR1 ENHRY, CDR2 SYGVKD.

This chain links TRBV7-9 with TRBJ1-3, with no clear D. The V end lost 6 bases, the J end lost 0 bases, and 9 bases lay between the germline ends. CDR1 SEHNR and CDR2 FQNEAQ come from the germline V gene (reference sequence). The CDR3 totals 14 residues. In DNA, the CDR3 is TGTGCCAGCAGTCATCGGTTCTCTGGAAACACCATATATTTT. This gives the protein CASSHRFSGNTIYF.

J is TRBJ2-5 and V is TRBV27; 9 bases agree with TRBD2. V trimming: 8 bases; J trimming: 4 bases; junction bases outside the gene matches: 17. CDR1 and CDR2 (germline): MNHEY, SMNVEV (reference sequence). This CDR3 contains 17 residues. Here the CDR3 reads CASRYSGSGVSGETQYF. The DNA of the CDR3 is TGTGCCAGCCGTTATAGCGGGAGCGGGGTTTCGGGAGAGACCCAGTACTTC.

The chain uses TRBV28 and TRBJ1-1, with 7 nucleotides matching TRBD1. V shed 2 bases and J 8 bases; nucleotides not matched to a gene: 5. Per the germline V gene, CDR1 is MDHEN and CDR2 is SYDVKM. The CDR3 has 13 amino acids. The CDR3 sequence: CASSLAGRGEAFF. CDR3 sequence (DNA): TGTGCCAGCAGTTTAGCTGGCAGGGGGGAAGCTTTCTTT.

V and J are TRBV19 and TRBJ2-2, with D perhaps matching TRBD2 (7 bases). V was shortened by 3 bases and J by 3 bases, with 11 bases between the two germline ends. The CDR3 has 15 amino acids. From germline, CDR1 is LNHDA and CDR2 SQIVND (reference sequence). The CDR3 DNA is TGTGCCAGTAGTATCAGAGGGGGGGACACCGGGGAGCTGTTTTTT. Its protein is CASSIRGGDTGELFF.

This clone was detected a few times. The gene calls are TRBV27 and TRBJ1-2; 8 positions match TRBD1. The V and J ends lost 7 bases and 6 bases, in that order; junction bases with no gene match: 16. Germline assignment: CDR1 MNHEY and CDR2 SMNVEV (reference sequence). CDR3 length equals 16 residues. The CDR3 region has the DNA TGTGCCAGCAATTCGGCCGGGACAGGCAATGTGAATGGCTACACCTTC. This translates into CASNSAGTGNVNGYTF.

This clone was seen only once. The chain joins TRBV5-4 to TRBJ2-4; D may be TRBD2 (7 bases). V was clipped by 3 bases and J by 2 bases, with 15 bases between them. CDR1 SGHNT and CDR2 YYREEE come from the germline V gene (reference sequence). The CDR3 consists of 16 residues. Written as DNA, the CDR3 is TGTGCCAGCAGCTCCGCGGGGGCTTTATCCAAAAACATTCAGTACTTC. Amino acid sequence: CASSSAGALSKNIQYF. Filled out from reference TRBV5-4 and TRBJ2-4, the complete variable domain reads ETGVTQSPTHLIKTRGQQVTLRCSSQSGHNTVSWYQQALGQGPQFIFQYYREEENGRGNFPPRFSGLQFPNYSSELNVNALELDDSALYLCASSSAGALSKNIQYFGAGTRLSVL.

V gene TRBV28 combines with J gene TRBJ2-1; weak D call: TRBD2 (5 bases). Trimming pared 2 bases from V and 1 base from J, leaving 12 bases between. CDR3 length equals 16 residues. CDR1 is MDHEN and CDR2 is SYDVKM in the germline V gene. The CDR3: CASSLVERRSYNEQFF. In DNA form, the CDR3 reads TGTGCCAGCAGTTTAGTAGAGCGGAGGTCCTACAATGAGCAGTTCTTC.